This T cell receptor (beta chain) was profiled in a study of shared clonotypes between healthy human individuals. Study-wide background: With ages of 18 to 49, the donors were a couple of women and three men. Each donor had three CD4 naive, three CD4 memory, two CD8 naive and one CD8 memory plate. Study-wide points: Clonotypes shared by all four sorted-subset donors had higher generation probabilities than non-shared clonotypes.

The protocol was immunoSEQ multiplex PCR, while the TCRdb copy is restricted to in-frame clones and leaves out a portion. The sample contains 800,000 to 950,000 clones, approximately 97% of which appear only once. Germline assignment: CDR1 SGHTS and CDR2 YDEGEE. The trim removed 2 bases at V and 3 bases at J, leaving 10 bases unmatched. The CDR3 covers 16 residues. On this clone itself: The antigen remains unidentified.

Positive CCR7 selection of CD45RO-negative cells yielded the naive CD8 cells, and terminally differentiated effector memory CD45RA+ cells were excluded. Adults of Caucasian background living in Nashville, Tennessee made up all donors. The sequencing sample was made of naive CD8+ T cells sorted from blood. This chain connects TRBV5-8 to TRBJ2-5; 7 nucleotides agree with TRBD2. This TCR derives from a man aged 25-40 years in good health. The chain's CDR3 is CASSLREGGRKETQYF. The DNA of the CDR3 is TGTGCCAGCAGCTTAAGGGAGGGAGGGCGGAAAGAGACCCAGTACTTC.